Listed below are T cell receptor beta chains from one sample, sequenced in a study of vaccination effects on CD4 cells after COVID-19. This table comes from immunoSEQ multiplex PCR, and its TCRdb copy is limited to in-frame clones, with some not included. The sample has 50,000 to 65,000 clones, about four fifths seen once; the top ten hold 5.5% to 7%. The antigens these receptors bind are not known. Specimen: CD4+ T cells from PBMCs cultured with HCoV-OC43 spike peptides, collected before COVID-19 vaccination. The receptors were gathered from a human donor who received a COVID-19 vaccine. Each CDR3 is given with its conserved first and last residue.

CDR3 protein | J gene | CDR3 length | V gene
CASSQRLAGGETQYF | TRBJ2-3 | 15 | TRBV14
CASSFGGGRLMNEQFF | TRBJ2-1 | 16 | TRBV27
CASSQGGLAGVRRLGDEQFF | TRBJ2-1 | 20 | TRBV14
CASRSNSDTQYF | TRBJ2-3 | 12 | TRBV6-6
CASSQDDHPGRANTGELFF | TRBJ2-2 | 19 | TRBV4-1
CASSLSRNEKLFF | TRBJ1-4 | 13 | TRBV7-2
CASRLDRANTGELFF | TRBJ2-2 | 15 | TRBV7-2
CASSPFSSANEKLFF | TRBJ1-4 | 15 | TRBV18
CASSLGFQETQYF | TRBJ2-5 | 13 | TRBV19
CATSVRGASYNEQFF | TRBJ2-1 | 15 | TRBV24-1
CASSGRQGADTQYF | TRBJ2-3 | 14 | TRBV19
CASSIVTGNSPLHF | TRBJ1-6 | 14 | TRBV19
CASSPGIPNEKLFF | TRBJ1-4 | 14 | TRBV5-1
CASSEEAGGNTGELFF | TRBJ2-2 | 16 | TRBV6-1
CASSLARTSGGAAPTDTQYF | TRBJ2-3 | 20 | TRBV5-1
CASSTEQGLNTQYF | TRBJ2-3 | 14 | TRBV19
CASSPLRSGGADTQYF | TRBJ2-3 | 16 | TRBV6-4
CASSRGQGDEKLFF | TRBJ1-4 | 14 | TRBV5-1